These T cell receptor beta chains were read from a single sample in a study of T cell responses to AZD1222 COVID-19 vaccine. The table came from immunoSEQ multiplex PCR; TCRdb's copy has only in-frame clones and leaves some out. The sample contains 100,000 to 150,000 clones, about nine tenths of which appear only once. The sequencing here drew on peripheral blood, taken on day 0 of AZD1222 vaccination. The source of these receptors is an adult in good health. The CDR3 runs from the conserved cysteine through the conserved F or W. The D gene is left open where the match is weak. Size is stated for part of the rows, as once, few or many counts, or as a class when the clone is expanded.

abundance: .; d_gene: TRBD1; v_gene: TRBV27; j_gene: TRBJ2-3; CDR3aa: CASSPLGQGRADTQYF; CDR3nt: TGTGCCAGCAGTCCACTGGGACAGGGGCGTGCAGATACGCAGTATTTT
abundance: .; d_gene: .; v_gene: TRBV6-2/TRBV6-3; j_gene: TRBJ1-5; CDR3aa: CASSYRQGSSNQPQHF; CDR3nt: TGTGCCAGCAGTTACAGGCAGGGGAGTAGCAATCAGCCCCAGCATTTT
abundance: .; d_gene: .; v_gene: TRBV7-3; j_gene: TRBJ1-3; CDR3aa: CASSLSSGNTIYF; CDR3nt: TGTGCCAGCAGCTTAAGTTCTGGAAACACCATATATTTT
abundance: .; d_gene: TRBD1; v_gene: TRBV7-2; j_gene: TRBJ1-2; CDR3aa: CASSPDRAHGYTF; CDR3nt: TGTGCCAGCAGTCCCGACAGGGCACATGGCTACACCTTC
abundance: .; d_gene: TRBD1; v_gene: TRBV5-1; j_gene: TRBJ2-7; CDR3aa: CASSFRDSGLGEQYF; CDR3nt: TGCGCCAGCAGCTTCCGGGACAGTGGCCTAGGCGAGCAGTACTTC
abundance: .; d_gene: .; v_gene: TRBV5-1; j_gene: TRBJ1-3; CDR3aa: CASSLAQASGNTIYF; CDR3nt: TGCGCCAGCAGCTTGGCGCAGGCGAGTGGAAACACCATATATTTT
abundance: .; d_gene: .; v_gene: TRBV19; j_gene: TRBJ1-1; CDR3aa: CASSWNLKNTEAFF; CDR3nt: TGTGCCAGTAGCTGGAACTTAAAGAACACTGAAGCTTTCTTT
abundance: .; d_gene: .; v_gene: TRBV18; j_gene: TRBJ1-1; CDR3aa: CASSPTRGQNTEAFF; CDR3nt: TGTGCCAGCTCACCAACGAGGGGCCAAAACACTGAAGCTTTCTTT
abundance: .; d_gene: .; v_gene: TRBV7-9; j_gene: TRBJ1-1; CDR3aa: CASSLRDMDTEAFF; CDR3nt: TGTGCCAGCAGCTTAAGGGATATGGACACTGAAGCTTTCTTT
abundance: .; d_gene: .; v_gene: TRBV18; j_gene: TRBJ2-3; CDR3aa: CASSPLGSWTDTQYF; CDR3nt: TGTGCCAGCTCACCACTGGGGAGTTGGACAGATACGCAGTATTTT
abundance: .; d_gene: .; v_gene: TRBV5-1; j_gene: TRBJ2-7; CDR3aa: CASSPDGQRVYEQYF; CDR3nt: TGCGCCAGCAGCCCGGATGGACAGAGGGTATACGAGCAGTACTTC
abundance: .; d_gene: TRBD2; v_gene: TRBV7-3; j_gene: TRBJ2-2; CDR3aa: CASSLTSGGANTGELFF; CDR3nt: TGTGCCAGCAGCTTAACTAGCGGGGGAGCGAACACCGGGGAGCTGTTTTTT
abundance: .; d_gene: TRBD1; v_gene: TRBV30; j_gene: TRBJ1-2; CDR3aa: CAWNPGQGAYGYTF; CDR3nt: TGTGCCTGGAATCCGGGACAGGGGGCCTATGGCTACACCTTC
abundance: .; d_gene: TRBD2; v_gene: TRBV6-5; j_gene: TRBJ2-7; CDR3aa: CASRVSSGVGEQYF; CDR3nt: TGTGCCAGCAGAGTGTCTAGCGGGGTCGGCGAGCAGTACTTC
abundance: .; d_gene: .; v_gene: TRBV5-4; j_gene: TRBJ2-5; CDR3aa: CATQSTPQEETQYF; CDR3nt: TGTGCCACCCAGAGTACCCCGCAAGAGGAGACCCAGTACTTC
abundance: .; d_gene: .; v_gene: TRBV7-9; j_gene: TRBJ2-7; CDR3aa: CASSDSYSYEQYF; CDR3nt: TGTGCCAGCAGCGACAGTTACTCCTACGAGCAGTACTTC
abundance: .; d_gene: .; v_gene: TRBV7-9; j_gene: TRBJ2-1; CDR3aa: CASSFRGASYNEQFF; CDR3nt: TGTGCCAGCAGCTTCAGGGGGGCCTCCTACAATGAGCAGTTCTTC
abundance: .; d_gene: TRBD1; v_gene: TRBV7-9; j_gene: TRBJ1-2; CDR3aa: CASRRGAGGGYTF; CDR3nt: TGTGCCAGCAGACGAGGGGCAGGGGGTGGCTACACCTTC
abundance: .; d_gene: .; v_gene: TRBV19; j_gene: TRBJ1-2; CDR3aa: CASSIEVGRSHYGYTF; CDR3nt: TGTGCCAGTAGTATAGAGGTTGGTAGAAGTCACTATGGCTACACCTTC
abundance: .; d_gene: .; v_gene: TRBV5-1; j_gene: TRBJ2-7; CDR3aa: CASRQDNYEQYF; CDR3nt: TGCGCCAGCAGGCAGGACAACTACGAGCAGTACTTC
abundance: .; d_gene: TRBD1; v_gene: TRBV11-2; j_gene: TRBJ1-4; CDR3aa: CASTAGTGGIELFF; CDR3nt: TGTGCCAGCACCGCCGGGACAGGCGGAATCGAACTGTTTTTT
abundance: .; d_gene: .; v_gene: TRBV2; j_gene: TRBJ1-2; CDR3aa: CASSEEGEGWRYGYTF; CDR3nt: TGTGCCAGCAGTGAAGAGGGAGAGGGGTGGAGGTATGGCTACACCTTC
abundance: .; d_gene: .; v_gene: TRBV6-5; j_gene: TRBJ1-5; CDR3aa: CASSYSGQNQPQHF; CDR3nt: TGTGCCAGCAGTTACTCGGGACAAAATCAGCCCCAGCATTTT
abundance: once; d_gene: .; v_gene: TRBV7-3; j_gene: TRBJ2-5; CDR3aa: CASSLGGGYQETQYF; CDR3nt: TGTGCCAGCAGCTTAGGTGGGGGGTACCAAGAGACCCAGTACTTC
abundance: .; d_gene: .; v_gene: TRBV3-1/TRBV3-2; j_gene: TRBJ2-5; CDR3aa: CASSQEAGRAQYF; CDR3nt: TGTGCCAGCAGCCAAGAGGCAGGGCGAGCCCAGTACTTC
abundance: .; d_gene: TRBD1; v_gene: TRBV28; j_gene: TRBJ1-1; CDR3aa: CASSAPGTGGTEAFF; CDR3nt: TGTGCCAGTTCAGCCCCCGGGACAGGGGGGACTGAAGCTTTCTTT
abundance: .; d_gene: TRBD1; v_gene: TRBV7-9; j_gene: TRBJ1-4; CDR3aa: CASSLTAGGFSTNEKLFF; CDR3nt: TGTGCCAGCAGCTTGACGGCAGGGGGCTTTTCCACTAATGAAAAACTGTTTTTT
abundance: .; d_gene: .; v_gene: TRBV10-2; j_gene: TRBJ1-3; CDR3aa: CASSGGGSGNTIYF; CDR3nt: TGCGCCAGCAGTGGTGGGGGCTCTGGAAACACCATATATTTT
abundance: .; d_gene: TRBD2; v_gene: TRBV28; j_gene: TRBJ2-3; CDR3aa: CASSRGLAGGPDTQYF; CDR3nt: TGTGCCAGCAGTAGAGGACTAGCGGGGGGTCCGGATACGCAGTATTTT
abundance: .; d_gene: .; v_gene: TRBV9; j_gene: TRBJ1-1; CDR3aa: CASSPERWNTEAFF; CDR3nt: TGTGCCAGCAGCCCCGAGCGGTGGAACACTGAAGCTTTCTTT
abundance: .; d_gene: .; v_gene: TRBV3-1/TRBV3-2; j_gene: TRBJ1-3; CDR3aa: CASSQELRSGNTIYF; CDR3nt: TGTGCCAGCAGCCAAGAGTTACGCTCTGGAAACACCATATATTTT
abundance: .; d_gene: .; v_gene: TRBV18; j_gene: TRBJ2-6; CDR3aa: CASSPLAGIPSGANVLTF; CDR3nt: TGTGCCAGCTCACCACTCGCCGGGATACCTTCTGGGGCCAACGTCCTGACTTTC
abundance: .; d_gene: .; v_gene: TRBV5-6; j_gene: TRBJ1-1; CDR3aa: CASSHGEGTEAFF; CDR3nt: TGTGCCAGCAGCCACGGCGAAGGCACTGAAGCTTTCTTT
abundance: .; d_gene: .; v_gene: TRBV5-1; j_gene: TRBJ2-1; CDR3aa: CASSLVGPYNEQFF; CDR3nt: TGCGCCAGCAGCTTGGTTGGGCCCTACAATGAGCAGTTCTTC
abundance: .; d_gene: TRBD1; v_gene: TRBV28; j_gene: TRBJ1-5; CDR3aa: CASSLSDGTGEILSNQPQHF; CDR3nt: TGTGCCAGCAGTTTATCCGATGGGACAGGGGAGATATTGAGCAATCAGCCCCAGCATTTT
abundance: .; d_gene: .; v_gene: TRBV4-3; j_gene: TRBJ1-3; CDR3aa: CASSQDFTGQGNTIYF; CDR3nt: TGCGCCAGCAGCCAAGATTTTACAGGGCAAGGAAACACCATATATTTT
abundance: .; d_gene: .; v_gene: TRBV4-1; j_gene: TRBJ1-1; CDR3aa: CASSQGSSGNTEAFF; CDR3nt: TGCGCCAGCAGCCAAGGTAGCTCGGGGAACACTGAAGCTTTCTTT
abundance: .; d_gene: .; v_gene: TRBV6-4; j_gene: TRBJ2-1; CDR3aa: CASSEYGGHNEQFF; CDR3nt: TGTGCCAGCAGTGAGTACGGGGGGCACAATGAGCAGTTCTTC
abundance: .; d_gene: .; v_gene: TRBV2; j_gene: TRBJ2-7; CDR3aa: CASNPTGPGEQYF; CDR3nt: TGTGCCAGCAATCCCACGGGCCCCGGCGAGCAGTACTTC
abundance: .; d_gene: TRBD2; v_gene: TRBV7-2; j_gene: TRBJ2-7; CDR3aa: CASSLAGGGSYEQYF; CDR3nt: TGTGCCAGCAGCTTAGCGGGGGGAGGGTCCTACGAGCAGTACTTC
abundance: once; d_gene: TRBD1; v_gene: TRBV28; j_gene: TRBJ1-1; CDR3aa: CASSLLMTGPMSEAFF; CDR3nt: TGTGCCAGCAGTTTACTTATGACAGGGCCAATGTCTGAAGCTTTCTTT
abundance: .; d_gene: TRBD2; v_gene: TRBV27; j_gene: TRBJ2-4; CDR3aa: CASSLRPSGGPGKNIQYF; CDR3nt: TGTGCCAGCAGTTTACGGCCTAGCGGGGGGCCGGGCAAAAACATTCAGTACTTC
abundance: .; d_gene: .; v_gene: TRBV27; j_gene: TRBJ1-1; CDR3aa: CASSKGRLGTEAFF; CDR3nt: TGTGCCAGCAGTAAGGGACGGTTGGGCACTGAAGCTTTCTTT
abundance: .; d_gene: TRBD2; v_gene: TRBV7-2; j_gene: TRBJ2-7; CDR3aa: CASSLGLAGLYEQYF; CDR3nt: TGTGCCAGCAGCTTAGGACTAGCGGGCCTATACGAGCAGTACTTC
abundance: once; d_gene: .; v_gene: TRBV6-5; j_gene: TRBJ1-1; CDR3aa: CASLAPLNTEAFF; CDR3nt: TGTGCCAGCCTCGCTCCTTTGAACACTGAAGCTTTCTTT